The sequence of this TCR beta chain was determined in a study of cytomegalovirus exposure and HLA in healthy donors. The PCR ran on 60 Vbeta and 13 Jbeta primers. Using immunoSEQ multiplex PCR, the repertoire was profiled, and TCRdb retains in-frame clones only, with some absent. The data contain approximately 160,000 clones, 75% to 85% of them singletons. This clone was found once. V was pared by 3 bases and J by 4 bases, with 15 bases between. The CDR3 consists of 14 residues. Germline-derived CDR1 and CDR2 are GTSNPN and SVGIG (reference sequence). The chain employs TRBV30 and TRBJ1-1, with D maybe TRBD1 (6 bases). Sequencing used PBMCs. This clonotype was sampled from a male donor in good health and CMV-seropositive. In DNA form, the CDR3 reads TGTGCCTGGAGGGCCGGACAGAGGTCCACTGAAGCTTTCTTT. Protein sequence: CAWRAGQRSTEAFF. Using reference TRBV30 and TRBJ1-1 for the parts outside the CDR3, the full variable domain is SQTIHQWPATLVQPVGSPLSLECTVEGTSNPNLYWYRQAAGRGLQLLFYSVGIGQISSEVPQNLSASRPQDRQFILSSKKLLLSDSGFYLCAWRAGQRSTEAFFGQGTRLTVV.